Listed below are T cell receptor beta chains from one sample, sequenced in a study of T-cell reconstitution after alpha-beta-depleted transplantation in children. MiXCR, applied by TCRdb to the PCR reads, yields one record per CDR3 protein. This table holds almost 400,000 distinct CDR3 sequences, approximately 20% found once. The sequenced sample was PBMCs from the stem cell graft donor, obtained from the stem cell graft. The receptor set was obtained from a human donor who donated a stem cell graft to a child with acute myeloid leukemia. CDR3s leave out the opening cysteine and the closing phenylalanine or tryptophan. The D gene is left open where the match is weak.

V gene | D gene | CDR3 protein
TRBV29-1 | TRBD1 | SVCQTGAGEQF
TRBV7-9 | NA | ASSGEGRGSGGYT
TRBV5-1 | NA | ASSRVSYNEQF
TRBV18 | TRBD1 | ASSPLTGGLNTEAF
TRBV12-3/TRBV12-4 | NA | ASSSTELNEKLF
TRBV29-1 | NA | SAAVLQGTDTQY
TRBV5-6 | NA | ASSLYDYEQY
TRBV9 | NA | ASSVGFYPQANTGELF
TRBV6-1 | NA | ASSPRGQGEADTQY
TRBV6-1 | NA | AIGTNRGGRYEQY
TRBV4-3 | TRBD1 | ASSQDQDRGGEQF
TRBV7-2 | TRBD1 | ASSVRQGGPLGTQY
TRBV28 | NA | ASSFARFSTDTQY
TRBV15 | TRBD1 | ATSGDRLVTEAF
TRBV12-3/TRBV12-4 | NA | ASSFGTGPF
TRBV10-3 | TRBD2 | AIRPGTSEGYQQF
TRBV12-3/TRBV12-4 | NA | ASSLSQGVYGYT
TRBV3-1 | TRBD2 | ASSLLLAGGPTDEQF
TRBV25-1 | NA | ASSDVGGST
TRBV20-1 | NA | SARDTRTTGELF
TRBV28 | NA | ASRGDFQETQY
TRBV3-1 | NA | ASSQPPGELF
TRBV29-1 | NA | SVVKLGAYEQY
TRBV24-1 | NA | ATSGGVNTEAF
TRBV25-1 | TRBD2 | ASSESGVTSGKSSYNEQF
TRBV28 | TRBD1 | ASSLSVRRGYGYT
TRBV20-1 | TRBD2 | SARSGLAGDEQF
TRBV5-1 | TRBD2 | ASSPGLATYEQY
TRBV12-3/TRBV12-4 | NA | ASGEGGSYSNQPQH
TRBV24-1 | TRBD1 | ATRTTGDNNNEQF
TRBV7-9 | TRBD1 | ASLRTGAYNEQF
TRBV4-1 | TRBD1 | ASSQGDSVTLNTEAF
TRBV28 | NA | ASSLSQDFSTDTQY
TRBV27 | TRBD2 | ASSLSGTSGRSTDTQY
TRBV3-1 | TRBD2 | ASSPVGLAVNNEQF
TRBV28 | TRBD1 | ASSLFSPGQGYEQY
TRBV10-1 | TRBD1 | ASSESVRDRSSGELF
TRBV27 | TRBD2 | ASSFGTSGSTYEQY
TRBV7-6 | TRBD2 | ASSLATSGVPGELF